A single sample is the source of the 7 T cell receptor beta chains below, sequenced in a study of CD8 T cells in ankylosing spondylitis. Their target antigens are unknown. TCRdb reprocessed the 5' RACE reads via MiXCR and lists one record per CDR3 protein. The sample lists about 440,000 distinct CDR3 sequences, roughly 18% occurring once. Study conclusions and caveats: It appeared that ankylosing spondylitis blood was characterized by a TCR beta motif of under ten highly homologous variants.

Specimen: blood, either unsorted or a sorted T cell fraction (not recorded which). The receptors stem from a male donor with ankylosing spondylitis.

This clonotype was seen more than once but under ten times. The chain is built from TRBV20-1 and TRBJ1-4; possible D gene TRBD1, 5 bases. Germline V gives CDR1 DFQATT, CDR2 SNEGSKA (reference sequence). This CDR3 spans 13 amino acids. The V and J ends lost 3 bases and 3 bases respectively, with 8 bases between them. DNA of the CDR3: TGCAGTGCTAGCGGGGGAGCTAATGAAAAACTGTTTTTT. Amino acids: CSASGGANEKLFF.

The sample holds a few counts of this clonotype. The chain has TRBV10-3 and TRBJ2-1; tentatively, D is TRBD2 (6 bases). V lost 0 bases and J 1 base, leaving 7 bases between the germline ends. Germline lookup yields CDR1 ENHRY and CDR2 SYGVKD. CDR3 length: 15 amino acids. CDR3 sequence: CAISESEGSYNEQFF. DNA for the CDR3: TGTGCCATCAGTGAGTCGGAGGGTTCCTACAATGAGCAGTTCTTC.

V is TRBV12-3 or TRBV12-4 and J is TRBJ2-3; 11 nucleotides match TRBD2. V shed 6 bases, J shed 0 bases, and the junction held 2 bases outside the gene matches. CDR3 length: 15 residues. The CDR3 loop is CASRRLAGSTDTQYF. DNA of the CDR3: TGTGCCAGCAGACGACTAGCGGGAAGCACAGATACGCAGTATTTT.

This sequence joins TRBV4-3 and TRBJ1-6; the D gene is possibly TRBD1 (6 bases). Germline CDR1 and CDR2: LGHNA and YSLEER. V dropped 0 bases and J dropped 0 bases, with 18 bases sitting between them. The CDR3 consists of 20 residues. CDR3 nucleotide sequence: TGCGCCAGCAGCCAAGAGAGAGTATCGGGGGCCAGCTCCTATAATTCACCCCTCCACTTT. This encodes CASSQERVSGASSYNSPLHF.

Only a few counts were recorded for this clonotype. This chain joins TRBV30 and TRBJ2-7; a weak D match, TRBD1 (6 bases). V was pared by 3 bases and J by 5 bases, with 11 bases between. The CDR3 loop spans 12 amino acids. Germline V gene lookup returns CDR1 GTSNPN and CDR2 SVGIG (reference sequence). CDR3 amino acids: CAWSQHRDEQYF. The CDR3, as DNA: TGTGCCTGGAGCCAGCACAGGGACGAGCAGTACTTC. Drawing the rest from reference TRBV30 and TRBJ2-7, the complete variable domain is SQTIHQWPATLVQPVGSPLSLECTVEGTSNPNLYWYRQAAGRGLQLLFYSVGIGQISSEVPQNLSASRPQDRQFILSSKKLLLSDSGFYLCAWSQHRDEQYFGPGTRLTVT.

The V and J genes are TRBV7-2 and TRBJ1-1; 7 bases match TRBD1. CDR1 is SGHTA and CDR2 is FQGNSA in the germline V gene. Trimming removed 5 bases from V and 4 bases from J; junction bases left unmatched: 10. This CDR3 comprises 15 residues. CDR3: CASSPETGQSTEAFF. The CDR3 DNA reads TGTGCCAGCAGCCCCGAGACAGGGCAAAGCACTGAAGCTTTCTTT.

The sample holds many counts of this clonotype. This chain uses TRBV20-1 with TRBJ2-3; 9 bases map to TRBD2. The CDR3 is made up of 15 amino acids. CDR1 and CDR2 from the germline V gene are DFQATT and SNEGSKA (reference sequence). J gave up 6 bases and V 8 bases, and 15 bases lay outside the gene matches. The CDR3 DNA reads as TGCAGTTTTAAGAATAGCGGGGGCCTCTACGATACGCAGTATTTT. This encodes CSFKNSGGLYDTQYF.